The next 27 T cell receptor beta chains were all read from a single sample in a study of identical twins. TCRdb reanalysed the 5' RACE reads using MiXCR and keeps one entry per CDR3 protein. Of a few hundred thousand distinct CDR3 sequences listed, 5.5% to 7.5% are singletons. This same sample was also taken into another study, of T cells expressing NK-cell markers.

Sequencing input: CD8+ T cells sorted from blood. The receptors here all came from a woman aged 18-29 years in good health.

This sequence joins TRBV27 and TRBJ2-2; tentative D call: TRBD1 (6 bases). CDR3 length: 14 amino acids. V lost 3 bases, J lost 4 bases, and 9 bases lay in between. Per germline, CDR1 MNHEY and CDR2 SMNVEV (reference sequence). This CDR3 reads CASSFGQSTGELFF. CDR3 sequence (DNA): TGTGCCAGCAGTTTTGGACAGAGCACCGGGGAGCTGTTTTTT.

This chain links TRBV27 with TRBJ1-2; 8 positions agree with TRBD1. Losses at the gene ends were 0 bases for V and 5 bases for J; bases not matched to a gene: 5. CDR3 size: 15 residues. Germline assignment: CDR1 MNHEY and CDR2 SMNVEV (reference sequence). The chain's CDR3 is CASSLSKGQGYGYTF. The CDR3 nucleotides are TGTGCCAGCAGTTTATCGAAAGGACAGGGATATGGCTACACCTTC.

The chain links TRBV2 to TRBJ1-2, with D perhaps TRBD1 (6 bases). V lost 7 bases and J lost 4, with 16 bases in between. The CDR3 consists of 14 residues. Germline assignment: CDR1 SNHLY and CDR2 FYNNEI. CDR3 region: CASNGDTPSYGYTF. CDR3 nucleotide sequence: TGTGCCAGCAATGGGGACACTCCAAGCTATGGCTACACCTTC.

The genes are TRBV4-1 and TRBJ2-1; D possibly matches TRBD1 or TRBD2 (6 bases each). The CDR3 has 16 amino acids. The V end was cut by 1 base, the J end by 6 bases, with 16 bases between. From germline, CDR1 is MGHRA and CDR2 YSYEKL. CDR3 loop: CASSQVSGAMGNEQFF. The DNA of the CDR3 is TGCGCCAGCAGCCAAGTGTCGGGGGCAATGGGCAATGAGCAGTTCTTC.

This clonotype appeared a few times. The chain has TRBV3-1 and TRBJ2-6; tentative D call: TRBD2 (5 bases). The CDR3 consists of 19 residues. V lost 2 bases to trimming and J lost 0 bases, with 17 bases between them. Germline values: CDR1 LGHDT, CDR2 YNNKEL (reference sequence). CDR3 coding DNA: TGTGCCAGCAGCCAATCTATAGAGGGCTTACTCTCTGGGGCCAACGTCCTGACTTTC. Protein: CASSQSIEGLLSGANVLTF.

This clonotype has more than one count but fewer than ten. The chain is built from TRBV5-1 and TRBJ1-2, with D uncertain. The V end was cut by 7 bases, the J end by 8 bases, with 12 bases between. Germline values: CDR1 SGHRS, CDR2 YFSETQ. CDR3 length: 11 residues. The CDR3 DNA reads TGCGCCAGCCCCTTTGTCTTCGGCTACACCTTC. Amino acids: CASPFVFGYTF.

This clonotype was observed a handful of times. This chain connects TRBV7-6 to TRBJ2-3; D possibly corresponds to TRBD2 (5 bases). The germline gives CDR1 SGHVS, CDR2 FNYEAQ. The CDR3 is made up of 14 amino acids. Trimming cost V 5 bases and J 2 bases, with 11 bases left between them. The CDR3 coding sequence is TGTGCCAGCAGCCATTCAGACTACACAGATACGCAGTATTTT. Amino acids: CASSHSDYTDTQYF.

The V gene is TRBV9, the J gene TRBJ2-5; D ambiguous. The CDR3 is 14 amino acids. Deletions cut 0 bases from V and 4 bases from J, with 10 bases between. The V gene's germline CDR1 is SGDLS and CDR2 YYNGEE. As DNA, the CDR3 is TGTGCCAGCAGCGTAGGTGGAGTGTTAGAGACCCAGTACTTC. Protein sequence: CASSVGGVLETQYF. The complete variable domain, with remaining parts taken from reference TRBV9 and TRBJ2-5, reads DSGVTQTPKHLITATGQRVTLRCSPRSGDLSVYWYQQSLDQGLQFLIQYYNGEERAKGNILERFSAQQFPDLHSELNLSSLELGDSALYFCASSVGGVLETQYFGPGTRLLVL.

This chain connects TRBV4-3 to TRBJ1-3; D is unclear. The CDR3 sequence is 15 residues long. Germline loops: CDR1 LGHNA, CDR2 YSLEER. Trimming took off 5 bases at V and 2 bases at J, with 13 bases between the two ends. CDR3 sequence: CASSADQTTGNTIYF. The CDR3 DNA is TGCGCCAGCAGCGCGGATCAGACAACTGGAAACACCATATATTTT.

This clonotype was seen a few times. The chain has TRBV7-6 and TRBJ2-1; D may be TRBD2 (6 bases). Germline CDR1 is SGHVS and CDR2 is FNYEAQ. The ends were cut back, 5 bases at V and 2 bases at J, with 19 bases in the middle. CDR3 length: 17 amino acids. CDR3 in DNA: TGTGCCAGCAGCCCCATCCGGGGGACCGTCGCCTACAATGAGCAGTTCTTC. Protein: CASSPIRGTVAYNEQFF.

This clonotype was seen more than once but under ten times. The chain combines TRBV15 with TRBJ2-1; D is unresolved. Germline V CDR1 and CDR2: LNHNV, YYDKDF (reference sequence). This CDR3 is built from 13 residues. V lost 5 bases and J lost 0, with 5 bases in between. For the CDR3, the DNA is TGTGCCACCAGCCCGCGCTCCTACAATGAGCAGTTCTTC. Translating gives CATSPRSYNEQFF.

This clonotype was found many times. V is TRBV24-1 and J is TRBJ2-1, with D possibly matching TRBD2 (6 bases). Per germline, CDR1 KGHDR and CDR2 SFDVKD. CDR3 length: 17 amino acids. Deletions cut 2 bases from V and 3 bases from J, with 16 bases between. CDR3 sequence reads: CATSDSVGGYHYNEQFF. As DNA, the CDR3 is TGTGCCACCAGTGATTCGGTTGGGGGGTACCACTACAATGAGCAGTTCTTC.

The J gene is TRBJ1-1, the V gene TRBV2; D is unclear. Trimming cost V 5 bases and J 1 base, with 11 bases left between them. CDR1 is SNHLY and CDR2 is FYNNEI in the germline V gene. The CDR3 extends over 14 amino acids. The CDR3 DNA reads TGTGCCAGCAGTCCTATTCCGAGGAACACTGAAGCTTTCTTT. It yields the protein CASSPIPRNTEAFF.

This clonotype was seen ten or more times. J is TRBJ1-1 and V is TRBV12-3 or TRBV12-4; 8 bases are shared with TRBD1. J lost 1 base, V lost 6 bases, and 1 base had no gene match. CDR3 length: 13 residues. The CDR3, as DNA: TGTGCCAGCAGCGGACAGGGGAACACTGAAGCTTTCTTT. Protein sequence: CASSGQGNTEAFF.

Many counts were recorded for this clonotype. This chain connects TRBV6-2 or TRBV6-3 to TRBJ2-1; D possibly matches TRBD1 or TRBD2 (5 bases each). Germline V gene sequence: CDR1 MNHEY, CDR2 SVGEGT. CDR3 length: 12 residues. The germline V and J ends were trimmed by 7 bases and 9 bases, with 13 bases remaining between them. CDR3 amino acids: CASTPGGTEQFF. The CDR3 DNA is TGTGCCAGCACCCCAGGTGGGACTGAGCAGTTCTTC.

The sample holds many counts of this clonotype. The chain joins TRBV2 to TRBJ1-1; D gene unclear. Germline V gives CDR1 SNHLY, CDR2 FYNNEI. V lost 2 bases and J 1 base, leaving 5 bases between the germline ends. The CDR3 covers 13 residues. CDR3 nucleotide sequence: TGTGCCAGCAGTGAACTCAGGAACACTGAAGCTTTCTTT. Its protein product is CASSELRNTEAFF.

The chain recombines TRBV14 with TRBJ2-7; TRBD2 might be the D (5 bases). Germline assignment: CDR1 SGHDN and CDR2 FVKESK. This CDR3 spans 17 amino acids. Trimming cost V 0 bases and J 0 bases, with 15 bases left between them. Here the CDR3 DNA reads TGTGCCAGCAGCCAAGAAGGGCGCGGACTCCTCTCCTACGAGCAGTACTTC. Its protein is CASSQEGRGLLSYEQYF.

This clonotype was seen a few times. The J gene is TRBJ2-7, the V gene TRBV19; possibly TRBD2 for D (5 bases). This CDR3 comprises 15 residues. V lost 5 bases and J lost 0, with 14 bases in between. The germline CDR1 and CDR2 sequences are LNHDA and SQIVND (reference sequence). The CDR3 nucleotides read TGTGCCAGTAGTTTTAGCGACTACTCCTCCTACGAGCAGTACTTC. Amino acid sequence: CASSFSDYSSYEQYF.

This clonotype was seen repeatedly, ten times or more. This chain connects TRBV29-1 to TRBJ1-1; perhaps TRBD1 as D (5 bases). V lost 1 base and J 6 bases, leaving 12 bases between the germline ends. The CDR3 covers 13 residues. Germline CDR1 SQVTM, CDR2 ANQGSEA. CDR3 DNA sequence: TGCAGCGTTGAAGCGGACTGGGGGGCTGAAGCTTTCTTT. Translating it yields CSVEADWGAEAFF. Drawing the rest from reference TRBV29-1 and TRBJ1-1, the complete variable domain is SAVISQKPSRDICQRGTSLTIQCQVDSQVTMMFWYRQQPGQSLTLIATANQGSEATYESGFVIDKFPISRPNLTFSTLTVSNMSPEDSSIYLCSVEADWGAEAFFGQGTRLTVV.

The chain links TRBV3-1 to TRBJ1-2, with D possibly matching TRBD1 (5 bases). Between the trimmed V and J ends, which lost 0 bases and 8 bases, there was a span of 13 bases. CDR1 is LGHDT, CDR2 YNNKEL, per germline (reference sequence). This CDR3 is 14 amino acids long. CDR3 amino acids: CASSQEGRDGGYTF. The DNA for the CDR3 is TGTGCCAGCAGCCAAGAAGGCAGGGACGGAGGCTACACCTTC. The full variable domain, its missing parts supplied by reference TRBV3-1 and TRBJ1-2, is DTAVSQTPKYLVTQMGNDKSIKCEQNLGHDTMYWYKQDSKKFLKIMFSYNNKELIINETVPNRFSPKSPDKAHLNLHINSLELGDSAVYFCASSQEGRDGGYTFGSGTRLTVV.

The CDR3 reads CASSADSYEQFF. The DNA of the CDR3 is TGTGCCAGCAGCGCGGACTCATATGAGCAGTTCTTC. The rearrangement joins TRBV13 to TRBJ2-1; TRBD2 might be the D (5 bases). Germline CDR1 PRHDT, CDR2 FYEKMQ (reference sequence). Trimming stripped 5 bases from V and 8 bases from J, with 10 bases between. The CDR3 runs to 12 residues.

This clonotype was seen more than once but under ten times. The CDR3 here is CASSSTSEPTGELFF. The CDR3 DNA is TGCGCCAGCAGCTCCACTAGCGAGCCCACCGGGGAGCTGTTTTTT. The V call is TRBV5-1, the J call TRBJ2-2; 7 positions agree with TRBD2. V dropped 3 bases and J dropped 4; count of bases not matched to a gene: 6. This CDR3 has 15 residues. Germline CDR1 and CDR2: SGHRS and YFSETQ.

This clonotype was detected ten times or more. The J gene is TRBJ2-7, the V gene TRBV27; possibly TRBD2 for D (6 bases). In germline, CDR1 is MNHEY, CDR2 SMNVEV (reference sequence). V was shortened by 3 bases and J by 0 bases, with 12 bases between the two germline ends. This CDR3 has 15 residues. The CDR3 region has the DNA TGTGCCAGCAGTTTTGGGCTAGCGAGCTCCTACGAGCAGTACTTC. Encoded protein: CASSFGLASSYEQYF.

The chain is built from TRBV5-4 and TRBJ2-7, with D possibly being TRBD1 (5 bases). The length of the CDR3 is 13 residues. CDR1 is SGHNT and CDR2 is YYREEE in the germline V gene (reference sequence). Trimming pared 7 bases from V and 3 bases from J, leaving 14 bases between. CDR3 residues: CASGPEQGYEQYF. The CDR3 DNA sequence: TGTGCCAGCGGCCCGGAGCAGGGCTACGAGCAGTACTTC.

The chain couples TRBV27 to TRBJ1-2; D unresolved. Trimming left V 5 bases short and J 5 bases short, with 12 bases between. The CDR3 is 13 residues long. The V gene's germline CDR1 is MNHEY and CDR2 SMNVEV (reference sequence). CDR3 nucleotide sequence: TGTGCCAGCAGTCCCCTAGTTGGGTATGGCTACACCTTC. Protein: CASSPLVGYGYTF.

This clonotype appeared a few times. V usage is TRBV5-5 and J usage is TRBJ2-5; D is unclear. Germline V lookup: CDR1 SGHKS, CDR2 YYEKEE (reference sequence). Trimming cost V 1 base and J 1 base, with 8 bases left between them. This CDR3 comprises 14 residues. The CDR3 reads CASSLLGSQETQYF. The DNA of the CDR3 is TGTGCCAGCAGCTTGCTGGGCAGCCAAGAGACCCAGTACTTC.

Ten or more counts support this clonotype. The chain employs TRBV7-8 and TRBJ1-5; D gene uncertain. The CDR3 runs 16 residues. Trimming stripped 5 bases from V and 1 base from J, with 15 bases between. The germline V gene encodes CDR1 SGHVS and CDR2 FQNEAQ. This CDR3 reads CASSISRSASNQPQHF. CDR3 coding DNA: TGTGCCAGCAGCATAAGTAGGTCGGCGAGCAATCAGCCCCAGCATTTT.